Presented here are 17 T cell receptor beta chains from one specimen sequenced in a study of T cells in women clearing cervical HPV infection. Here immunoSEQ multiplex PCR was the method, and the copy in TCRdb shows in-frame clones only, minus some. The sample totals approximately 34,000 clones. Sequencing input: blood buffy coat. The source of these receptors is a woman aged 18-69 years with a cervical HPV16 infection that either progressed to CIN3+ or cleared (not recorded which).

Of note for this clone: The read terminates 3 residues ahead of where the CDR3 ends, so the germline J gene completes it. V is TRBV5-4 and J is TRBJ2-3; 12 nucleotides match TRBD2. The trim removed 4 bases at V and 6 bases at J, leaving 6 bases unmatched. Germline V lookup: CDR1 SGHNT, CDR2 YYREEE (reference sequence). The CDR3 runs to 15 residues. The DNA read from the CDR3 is TGTGCCAGCAGCGTCACTAGCGGGAGGCCGGATACG. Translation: CASSVTSGRPDT. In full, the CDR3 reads CASSVTSGRPDTQYF.

CDR3 bases read: TGTGCCAGTAGTTGGGACAGGAACACTGAA. This sequence encodes CASSWDRNTE. The complete CDR3 protein is CASSWDRNTEAFF. The V gene is TRBV19, the J gene TRBJ1-1, with TRBD1 matching 7 bases. Read data end 3 residues before the CDR3 end; the end is taken from the germline J gene. The CDR3 is made up of 13 amino acids. V lost 5 bases to trimming and J lost 1 base; unmatched junction nucleotides: 1. Germline CDR1 is LNHDA and CDR2 is SQIVND (reference sequence).

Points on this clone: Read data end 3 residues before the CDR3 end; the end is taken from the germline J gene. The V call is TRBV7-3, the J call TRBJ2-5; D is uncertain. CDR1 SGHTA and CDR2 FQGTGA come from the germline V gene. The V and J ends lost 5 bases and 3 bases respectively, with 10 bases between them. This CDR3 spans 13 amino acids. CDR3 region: CASSPRGKETQYF. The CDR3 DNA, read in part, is TGTGCCAGCAGCCCTCGCGGAAAAGAGACC.

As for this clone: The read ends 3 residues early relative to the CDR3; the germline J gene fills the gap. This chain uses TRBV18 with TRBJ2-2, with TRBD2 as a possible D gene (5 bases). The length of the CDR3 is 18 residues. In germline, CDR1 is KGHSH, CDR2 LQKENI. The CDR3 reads CASSPPGITWTGSNVLFF. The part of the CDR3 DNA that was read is TGTGCCAGCTCACCACCAGGGATTACGTGGACTGGGTCCAACGTG.

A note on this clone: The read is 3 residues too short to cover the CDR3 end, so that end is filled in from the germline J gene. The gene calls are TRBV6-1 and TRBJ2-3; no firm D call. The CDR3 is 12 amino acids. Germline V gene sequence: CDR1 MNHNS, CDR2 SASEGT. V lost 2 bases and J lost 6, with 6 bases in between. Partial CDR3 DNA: TGTGCCAGCAGTGAATTGAGGGATACG. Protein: CASSELRDT. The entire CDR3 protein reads CASSELRDTQYF.

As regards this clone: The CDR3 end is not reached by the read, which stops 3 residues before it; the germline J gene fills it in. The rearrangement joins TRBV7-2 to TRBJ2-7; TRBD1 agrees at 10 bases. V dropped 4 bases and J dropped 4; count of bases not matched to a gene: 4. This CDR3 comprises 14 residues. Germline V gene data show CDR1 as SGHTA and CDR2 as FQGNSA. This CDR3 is CASSWGDRGYEQYF. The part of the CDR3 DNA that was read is TGTGCCAGCAGCTGGGGGGACAGGGGTTACGAG.

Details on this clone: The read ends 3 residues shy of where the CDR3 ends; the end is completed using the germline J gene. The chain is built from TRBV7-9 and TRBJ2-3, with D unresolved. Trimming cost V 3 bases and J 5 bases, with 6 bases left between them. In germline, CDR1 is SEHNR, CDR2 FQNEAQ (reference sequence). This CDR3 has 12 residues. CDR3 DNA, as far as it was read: TGTGCCAGCAGCTTGTACGGAGATACG. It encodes CASSLYGDT. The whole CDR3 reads CASSLYGDTQYF.

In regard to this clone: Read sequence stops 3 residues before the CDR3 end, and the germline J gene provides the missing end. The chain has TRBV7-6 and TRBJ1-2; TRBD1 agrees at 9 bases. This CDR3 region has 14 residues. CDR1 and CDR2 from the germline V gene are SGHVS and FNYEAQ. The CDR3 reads CASSPRTGEETYTF. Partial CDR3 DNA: TGTGCCAGCAGCCCCCGGACAGGGGAAGAGACC. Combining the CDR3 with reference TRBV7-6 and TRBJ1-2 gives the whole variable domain GAGVSQSPRYKVTKRGQDVALRCDPISGHVSLYWYRQALGQGPEFLTYFNYEAQQDKSGLPNDRFSAERPEGSISTLTIQRTEQRDSAMYRCASSPRTGEETYTFGSGTRLTVV.

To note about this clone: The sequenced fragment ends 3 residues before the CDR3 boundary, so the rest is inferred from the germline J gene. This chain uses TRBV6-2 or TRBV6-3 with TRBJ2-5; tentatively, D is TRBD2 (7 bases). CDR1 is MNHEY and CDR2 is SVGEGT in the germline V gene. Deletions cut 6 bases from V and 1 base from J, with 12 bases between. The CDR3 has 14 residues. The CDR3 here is CASRYRGAQETQYF. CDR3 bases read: TGTGCCAGCAGGTACCGGGGGGCCCAAGAGACC.

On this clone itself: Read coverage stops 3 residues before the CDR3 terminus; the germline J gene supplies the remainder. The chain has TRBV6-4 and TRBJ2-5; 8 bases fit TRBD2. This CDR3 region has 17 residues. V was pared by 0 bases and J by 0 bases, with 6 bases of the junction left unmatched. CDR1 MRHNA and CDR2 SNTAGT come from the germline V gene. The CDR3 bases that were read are TGTGCCAGCAGTGACTCTCGGCTAGCGGGCTACCAAGAGACC. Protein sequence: CASSDSRLAGYQET. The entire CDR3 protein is CASSDSRLAGYQETQYF.

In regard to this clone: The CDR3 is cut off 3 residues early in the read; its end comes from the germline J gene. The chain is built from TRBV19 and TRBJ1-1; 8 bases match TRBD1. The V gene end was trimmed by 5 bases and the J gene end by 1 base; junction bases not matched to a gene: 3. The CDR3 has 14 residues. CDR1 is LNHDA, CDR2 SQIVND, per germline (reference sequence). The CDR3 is CASSAQGGNTEAFF. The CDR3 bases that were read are TGTGCCAGTAGTGCACAGGGGGGGAACACTGAA. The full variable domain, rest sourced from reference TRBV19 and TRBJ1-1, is DGGITQSPKYLFRKEGQNVTLSCEQNLNHDAMYWYRQDPGQGLRLIYYSQIVNDFQKGDIAEGYSVSREKKESFPLTVTSAQKNPTAFYLCASSAQGGNTEAFFGQGTRLTVV.

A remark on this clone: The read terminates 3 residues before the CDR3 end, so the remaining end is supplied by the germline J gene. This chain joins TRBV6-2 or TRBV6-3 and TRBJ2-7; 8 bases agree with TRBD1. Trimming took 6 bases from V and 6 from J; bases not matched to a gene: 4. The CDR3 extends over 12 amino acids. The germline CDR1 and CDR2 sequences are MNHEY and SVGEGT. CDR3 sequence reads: CASSRTGIEQYF. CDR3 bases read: TGTGCCAGCAGCAGGACAGGGATCGAG.

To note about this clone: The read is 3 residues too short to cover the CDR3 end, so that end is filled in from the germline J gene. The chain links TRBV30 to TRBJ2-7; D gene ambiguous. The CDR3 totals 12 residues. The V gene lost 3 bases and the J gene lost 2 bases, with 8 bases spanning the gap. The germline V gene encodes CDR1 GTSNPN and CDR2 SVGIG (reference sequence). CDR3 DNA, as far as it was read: TGTGCCTGGAGCGTCGGTCCCTACGAG. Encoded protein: CAWSVGPYE. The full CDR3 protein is CAWSVGPYEQYF.

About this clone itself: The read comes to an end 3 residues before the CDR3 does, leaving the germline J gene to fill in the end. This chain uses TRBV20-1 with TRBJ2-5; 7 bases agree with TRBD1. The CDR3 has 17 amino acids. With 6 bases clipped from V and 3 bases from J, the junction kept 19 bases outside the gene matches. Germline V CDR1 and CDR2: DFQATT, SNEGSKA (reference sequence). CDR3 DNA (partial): TGCAGTGCCACGCCGGGTTTGGGACAGCACTCTAAAGAGACC. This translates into CSATPGLGQHSKET. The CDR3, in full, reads CSATPGLGQHSKETQYF.

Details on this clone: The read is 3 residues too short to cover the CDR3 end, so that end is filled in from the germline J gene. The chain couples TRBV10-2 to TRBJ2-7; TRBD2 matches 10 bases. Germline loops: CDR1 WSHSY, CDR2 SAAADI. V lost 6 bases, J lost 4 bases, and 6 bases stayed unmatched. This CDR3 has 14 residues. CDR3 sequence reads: CASSPLAGVYEQYF. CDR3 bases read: TGCGCCAGCAGCCCCCTAGCGGGAGTATACGAG.

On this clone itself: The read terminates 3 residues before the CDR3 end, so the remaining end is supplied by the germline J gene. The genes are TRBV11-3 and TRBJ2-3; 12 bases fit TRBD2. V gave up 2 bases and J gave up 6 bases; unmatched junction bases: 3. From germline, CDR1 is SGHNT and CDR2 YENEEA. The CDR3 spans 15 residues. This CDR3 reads CASSLTSGRKDTQYF. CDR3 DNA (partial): TGTGCCAGCAGCTTAACTAGCGGGAGGAAGGATACG.

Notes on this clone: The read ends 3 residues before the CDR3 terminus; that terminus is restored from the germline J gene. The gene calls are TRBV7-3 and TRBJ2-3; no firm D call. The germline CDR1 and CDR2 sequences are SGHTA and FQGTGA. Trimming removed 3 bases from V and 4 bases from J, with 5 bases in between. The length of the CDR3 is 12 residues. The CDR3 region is CASSFRADTQYF. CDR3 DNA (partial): TGTGCCAGCAGCTTTCGGGCAGATACG. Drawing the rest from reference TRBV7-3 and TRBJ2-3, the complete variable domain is GAGVSQTPSNKVTEKGKYVELRCDPISGHTALYWYRQSLGQGPEFLIYFQGTGAADDSGLPNDRFFAVRPEGSVSTLKIQRTERGDSAVYLCASSFRADTQYFGPGTRLTVL.